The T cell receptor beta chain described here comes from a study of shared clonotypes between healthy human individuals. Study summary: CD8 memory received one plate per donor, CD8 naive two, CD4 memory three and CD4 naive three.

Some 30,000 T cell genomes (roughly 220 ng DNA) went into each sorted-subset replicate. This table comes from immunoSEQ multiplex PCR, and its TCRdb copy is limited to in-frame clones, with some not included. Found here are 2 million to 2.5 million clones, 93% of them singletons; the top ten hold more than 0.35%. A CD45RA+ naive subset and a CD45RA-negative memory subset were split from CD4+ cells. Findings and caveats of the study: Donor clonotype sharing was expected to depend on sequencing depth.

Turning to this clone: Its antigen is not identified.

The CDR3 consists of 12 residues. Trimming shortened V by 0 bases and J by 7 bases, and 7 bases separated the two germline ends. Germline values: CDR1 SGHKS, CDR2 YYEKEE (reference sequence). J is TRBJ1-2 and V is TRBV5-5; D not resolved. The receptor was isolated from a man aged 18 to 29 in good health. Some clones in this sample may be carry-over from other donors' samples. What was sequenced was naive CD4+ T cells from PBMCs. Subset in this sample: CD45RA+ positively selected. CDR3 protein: CASSLGTLGYTF. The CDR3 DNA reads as TGTGCCAGCAGCTTGGGAACACTTGGCTACACCTTC.